A selection of T cell receptor beta chains follows, all from one sample in a study of blood T cell repertoires in COVID-19. TCRdb's copy holds only in-frame clones and misses some; the assay was immunoSEQ multiplex PCR. Of under 400,000 clones in the sample, roughly 86% are singletons; the top ten hold about 2.1%. The source material was PBMCs or T cells enriched from blood (not recorded which). All receptors derive from a man between 35 and 55 years old in a cohort exposed to, infected with or recovered from COVID-19 (not recorded which). Each CDR3 is given with its conserved first and last residue.

j_call v_call cdr3_aa
TRBJ2-1 TRBV24-1 CATSDWPTSIVGTSGRAIDEQFF
TRBJ2-1 TRBV19 CASSPRTSGKPSYNEQFF
TRBJ2-2 TRBV27 CASSPQGAWTGELFF
TRBJ2-7 TRBV6-5 CASRGTGGRYEQYF
TRBJ2-3 TRBV2 CASSDGSGTNDTQYF
TRBJ2-3 TRBV5-1 CASSLESSGRPDTQYF
TRBJ1-2 TRBV5-6 CASSPMNYGYTF
TRBJ2-5 TRBV2 CASRGGGAGETQYF
TRBJ2-7 TRBV5-4 CASSYIASYEQYF
TRBJ1-5 TRBV27 CASRGTLGQPQHF
TRBJ2-2 TRBV24-1 CATRDWNTGELFF
TRBJ2-5 TRBV5-1 CASSLASLLQETQYF
TRBJ2-7 TRBV7-2 CASSLSASGSYEQYF
TRBJ1-5 TRBV7-2 CASSLATAGPQPQHF
TRBJ2-5 TRBV3-1/TRBV3-2 CASSQRGGAQETQYF
TRBJ2-3 TRBV19 CASSIRDTQYF
TRBJ1-1 TRBV24-1 CATSDYGQSAFF
TRBJ1-3 TRBV4-1 CASSQRPTGGGNTIYF
TRBJ2-7 TRBV5-1 CASSPGQGWSEQYF
TRBJ1-1 TRBV19 CASSNRDRGFDTEAFF
TRBJ2-1 TRBV18 CASSRQGNNEQFF
TRBJ1-1 TRBV19 CASSRLGGNTEAFF
TRBJ2-5 TRBV28 CASSPQDGGQMETQYF
TRBJ2-1 TRBV4-1 CASSRGLKGYNEQFF
TRBJ1-6 TRBV6-5 CASTDSYNSPLHF
TRBJ2-4 TRBV24-1 CATHGLAGDETKNIQYF
TRBJ2-1 TRBV5-1 CASATGTGTYNEQFF
TRBJ1-1 TRBV30 CAWSRGLGSEAFF
TRBJ2-7 TRBV27 CASTPTKRYEQYF
TRBJ1-2 TRBV6-5 CASTPQGAYGYTF
TRBJ1-1 TRBV3-1/TRBV3-2 CASSRNIQNTEAFF
TRBJ2-7 TRBV5-1 CASHEQGYEQYF
TRBJ2-7 TRBV4-1 CASSQTGTSGRASSYEQYF
TRBJ2-4 TRBV7-8 CASSLPRQGSIQYF
TRBJ1-1 TRBV7-9 CASSLDGGLTEAFF
TRBJ1-1 TRBV19 CASSIDPDRKAFF
TRBJ2-7 TRBV27 CASWEGSFHEQYF
TRBJ1-2 TRBV5-1 CASSSLRGNYGYTF
TRBJ2-7 TRBV4-2 CASSEGQGDYEQYF
TRBJ2-7 TRBV5-1 CASSPSSDEQYF
TRBJ2-5 TRBV20-1 CSARPRETQYF
TRBJ2-5 TRBV9 CAHRGRALSNQETQYF
TRBJ1-5 TRBV6-5 CASRGQGKNQPQHF
TRBJ1-1 TRBV18 CASSPTSLSNTEAFF
TRBJ2-3 TRBV15 CATSRDRSRGDTQYF
TRBJ2-1 TRBV5-6 CASSFNSRVSSYNEQFF
TRBJ1-2 TRBV27 CASSHREVDGYTF
TRBJ1-1 TRBV4-1 CASSQEDRGWTEAFF
TRBJ2-1 TRBV27 CASSLLSRGTSNSHEQFF
TRBJ2-1 TRBV5-1 CASSFGAGALNEQFF
TRBJ2-3 TRBV5-1 CASSLEQGHTQYF
TRBJ2-5 TRBV19 CASNEGSDVETQYF
TRBJ1-1 TRBV6-1 CASSERGRNTEAFF
TRBJ2-1 TRBV5-1 CASSFANEQFF
TRBJ1-4 TRBV6-5 CASSLGQGRVEKLFF
TRBJ1-2 TRBV5-5 CASSLRTESDGGYTF
TRBJ1-1 TRBV5-1 CASSTPDGMVAFF
TRBJ2-1 TRBV4-1 CASSPRGGVAGPYVSYNEQFF
TRBJ2-5 TRBV9 CASSVAGGETQYF
TRBJ2-7 TRBV2 CASTKDRRGYEQYF